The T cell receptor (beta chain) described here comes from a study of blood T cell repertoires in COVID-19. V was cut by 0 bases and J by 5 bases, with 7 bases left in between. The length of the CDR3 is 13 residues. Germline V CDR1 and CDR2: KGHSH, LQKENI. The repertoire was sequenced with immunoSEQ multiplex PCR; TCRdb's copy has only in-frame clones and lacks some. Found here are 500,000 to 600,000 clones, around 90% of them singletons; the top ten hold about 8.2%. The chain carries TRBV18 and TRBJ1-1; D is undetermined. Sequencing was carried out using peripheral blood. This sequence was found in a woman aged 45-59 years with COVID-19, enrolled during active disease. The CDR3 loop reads CASSPPGRTEAFF. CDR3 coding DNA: TGTGCCAGCTCACCACCGGGGAGAACTGAAGCTTTCTTT.